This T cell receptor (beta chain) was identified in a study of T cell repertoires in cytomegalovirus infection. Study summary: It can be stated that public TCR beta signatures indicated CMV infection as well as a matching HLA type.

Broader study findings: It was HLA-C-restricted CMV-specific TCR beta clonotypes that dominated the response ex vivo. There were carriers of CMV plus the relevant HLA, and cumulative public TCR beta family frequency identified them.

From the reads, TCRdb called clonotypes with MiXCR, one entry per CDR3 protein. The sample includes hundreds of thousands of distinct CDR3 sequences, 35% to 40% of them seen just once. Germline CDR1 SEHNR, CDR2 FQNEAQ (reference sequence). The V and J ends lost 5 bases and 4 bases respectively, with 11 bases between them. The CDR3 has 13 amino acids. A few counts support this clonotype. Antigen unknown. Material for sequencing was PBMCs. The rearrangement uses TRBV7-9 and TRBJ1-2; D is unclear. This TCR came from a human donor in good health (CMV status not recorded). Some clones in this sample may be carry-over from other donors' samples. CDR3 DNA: TGTGCCAGCAGCGCTCTTGGGGTCTATGGCTACACCTTC. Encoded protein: CASSALGVYGYTF.